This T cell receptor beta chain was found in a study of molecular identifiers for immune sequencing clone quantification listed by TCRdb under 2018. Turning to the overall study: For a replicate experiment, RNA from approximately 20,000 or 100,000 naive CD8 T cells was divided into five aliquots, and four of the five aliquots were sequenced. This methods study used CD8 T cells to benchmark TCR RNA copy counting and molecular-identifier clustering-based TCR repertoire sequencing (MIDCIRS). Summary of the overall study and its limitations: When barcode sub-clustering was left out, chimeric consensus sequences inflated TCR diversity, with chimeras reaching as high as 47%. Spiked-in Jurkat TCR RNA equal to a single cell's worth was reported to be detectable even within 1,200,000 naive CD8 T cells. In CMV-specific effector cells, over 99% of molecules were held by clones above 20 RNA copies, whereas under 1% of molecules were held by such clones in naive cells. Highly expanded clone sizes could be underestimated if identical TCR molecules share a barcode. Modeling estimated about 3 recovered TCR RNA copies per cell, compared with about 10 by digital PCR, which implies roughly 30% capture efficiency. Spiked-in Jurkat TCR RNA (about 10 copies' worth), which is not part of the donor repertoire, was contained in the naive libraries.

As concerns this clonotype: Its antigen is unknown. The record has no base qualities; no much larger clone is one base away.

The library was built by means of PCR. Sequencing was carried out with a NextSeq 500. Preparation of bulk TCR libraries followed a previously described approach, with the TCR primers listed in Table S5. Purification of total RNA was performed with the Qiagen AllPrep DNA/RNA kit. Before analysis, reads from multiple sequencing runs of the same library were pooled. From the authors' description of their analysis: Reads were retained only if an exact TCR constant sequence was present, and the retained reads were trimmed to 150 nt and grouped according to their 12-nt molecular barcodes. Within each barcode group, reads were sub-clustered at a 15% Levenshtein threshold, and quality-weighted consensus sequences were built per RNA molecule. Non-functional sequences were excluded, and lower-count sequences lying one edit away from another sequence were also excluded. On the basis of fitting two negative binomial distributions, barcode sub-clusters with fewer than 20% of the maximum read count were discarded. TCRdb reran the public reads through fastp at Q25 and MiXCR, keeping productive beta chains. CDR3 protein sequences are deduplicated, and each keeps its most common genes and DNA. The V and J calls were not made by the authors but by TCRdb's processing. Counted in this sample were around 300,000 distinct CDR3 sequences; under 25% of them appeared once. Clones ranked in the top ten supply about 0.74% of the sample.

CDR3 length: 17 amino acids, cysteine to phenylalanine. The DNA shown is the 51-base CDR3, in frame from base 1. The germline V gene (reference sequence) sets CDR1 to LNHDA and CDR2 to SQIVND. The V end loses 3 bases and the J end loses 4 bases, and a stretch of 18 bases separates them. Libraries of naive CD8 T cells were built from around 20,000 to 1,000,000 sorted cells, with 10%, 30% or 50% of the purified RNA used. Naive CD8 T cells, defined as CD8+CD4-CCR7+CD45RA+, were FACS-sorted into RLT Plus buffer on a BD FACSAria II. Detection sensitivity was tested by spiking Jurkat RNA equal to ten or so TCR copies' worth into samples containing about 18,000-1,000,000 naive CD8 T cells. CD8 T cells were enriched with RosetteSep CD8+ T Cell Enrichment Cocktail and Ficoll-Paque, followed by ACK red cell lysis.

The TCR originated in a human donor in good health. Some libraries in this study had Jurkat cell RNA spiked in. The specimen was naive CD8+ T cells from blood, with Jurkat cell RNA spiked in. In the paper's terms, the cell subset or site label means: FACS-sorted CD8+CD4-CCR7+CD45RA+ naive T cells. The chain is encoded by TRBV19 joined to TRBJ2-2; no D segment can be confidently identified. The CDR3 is CASSIPRRSYLTGELFF. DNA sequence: TGTGCCAGTAGTATCCCTCGACGCTCCTACCTCACCGGGGAGCTGTTTTTT.